This record covers a single T cell receptor beta chain. Antigen specificity is unknown. Assay used: immunoSEQ multiplex PCR; TCRdb lists only in-frame clones, some missing. The sample lists 80,000 to 100,000 clones; 80% to 90% were seen once. The data stem from a study of T cell responses to AZD1222 COVID-19 vaccine. Study-wide results and limits: All repertoire sampling was performed exclusively after the peak T cell response. Possibly, clonal diversity was underestimated; donors were largely white British and included more females. Spike-specific TCR depth and breadth grew after two AZD1222 doses.

The CDR3 spans 15 residues. Germline assignment: CDR1 SGHTA and CDR2 FQGTGA. The V end lost 6 bases, the J end lost 0 bases, and 11 bases lay between the germline ends. Sequences were derived from peripheral blood, sampled 28 days after the second AZD1222 dose. The chain has TRBV7-3 and TRBJ2-2; tentative D call: TRBD1 (5 bases). This TCR came from an adult who received the AZD1222 COVID-19 vaccine. CDR3 nucleotide sequence: TGTGCCAGCAGTCCGACAGTTTCGAACACCGGGGAGCTGTTTTTT. Protein product: CASSPTVSNTGELFF. Together with reference TRBV7-3 and TRBJ2-2, the CDR3 gives the full variable domain: GAGVSQTPSNKVTEKGKYVELRCDPISGHTALYWYRQSLGQGPEFLIYFQGTGAADDSGLPNDRFFAVRPEGSVSTLKIQRTERGDSAVYLCASSPTVSNTGELFFGEGSRLTVL.